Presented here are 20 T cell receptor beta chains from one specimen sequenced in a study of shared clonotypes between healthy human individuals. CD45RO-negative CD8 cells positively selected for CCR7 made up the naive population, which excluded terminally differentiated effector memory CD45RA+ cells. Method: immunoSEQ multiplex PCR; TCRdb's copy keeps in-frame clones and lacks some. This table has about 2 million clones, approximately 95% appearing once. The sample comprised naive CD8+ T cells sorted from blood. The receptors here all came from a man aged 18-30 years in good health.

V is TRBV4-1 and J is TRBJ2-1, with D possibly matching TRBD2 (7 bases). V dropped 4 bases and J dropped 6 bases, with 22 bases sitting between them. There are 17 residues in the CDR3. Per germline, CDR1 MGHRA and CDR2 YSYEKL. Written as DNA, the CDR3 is TGCGCCAGCAGCCCCTCGGCGGGGGCCCCCTACTCCAATGAGCAGTTCTTC. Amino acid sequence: CASSPSAGAPYSNEQFF.

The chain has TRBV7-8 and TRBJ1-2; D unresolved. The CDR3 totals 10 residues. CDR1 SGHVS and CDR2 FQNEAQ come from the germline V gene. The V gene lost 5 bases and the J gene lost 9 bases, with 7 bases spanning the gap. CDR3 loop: CASSDDSYTF. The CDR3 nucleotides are TGTGCCAGCAGCGATGACAGCTACACCTTC.

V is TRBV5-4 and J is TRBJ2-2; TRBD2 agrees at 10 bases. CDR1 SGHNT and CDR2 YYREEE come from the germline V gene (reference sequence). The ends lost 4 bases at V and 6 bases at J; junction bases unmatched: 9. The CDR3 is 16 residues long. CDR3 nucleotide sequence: TGTGCCAGCAGCCTATACGGGACTAGCGACCCCGGGGAGCTGTTTTTT. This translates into CASSLYGTSDPGELFF.

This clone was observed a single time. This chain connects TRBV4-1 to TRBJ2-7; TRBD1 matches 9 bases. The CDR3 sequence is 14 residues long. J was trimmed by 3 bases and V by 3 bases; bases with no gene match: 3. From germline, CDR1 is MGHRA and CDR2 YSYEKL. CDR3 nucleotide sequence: TGCGCCAGCAGCCACGGACAGGGGAACTACGAGCAGTACTTC. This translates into CASSHGQGNYEQYF.

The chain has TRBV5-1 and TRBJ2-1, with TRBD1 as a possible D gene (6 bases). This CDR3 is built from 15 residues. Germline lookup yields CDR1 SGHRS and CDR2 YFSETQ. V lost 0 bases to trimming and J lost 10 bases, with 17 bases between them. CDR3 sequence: CASSLEQGLLREQFF. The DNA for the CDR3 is TGCGCCAGCAGCTTGGAACAGGGCCTTCTACGCGAGCAGTTCTTC.

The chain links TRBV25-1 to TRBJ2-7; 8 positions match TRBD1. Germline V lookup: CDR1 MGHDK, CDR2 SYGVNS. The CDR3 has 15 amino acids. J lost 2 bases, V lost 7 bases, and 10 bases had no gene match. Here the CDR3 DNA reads TGTGCCAGCACTCCACCGGGACAGGAGACCTACGAGCAGTACTTC. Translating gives CASTPPGQETYEQYF.

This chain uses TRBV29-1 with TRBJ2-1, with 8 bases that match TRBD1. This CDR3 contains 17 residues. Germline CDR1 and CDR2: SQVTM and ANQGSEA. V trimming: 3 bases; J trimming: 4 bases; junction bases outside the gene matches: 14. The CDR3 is CSVDSVSGTGTYNEQFF. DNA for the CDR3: TGCAGCGTTGACTCCGTCTCCGGGACAGGAACATACAATGAGCAGTTCTTC.

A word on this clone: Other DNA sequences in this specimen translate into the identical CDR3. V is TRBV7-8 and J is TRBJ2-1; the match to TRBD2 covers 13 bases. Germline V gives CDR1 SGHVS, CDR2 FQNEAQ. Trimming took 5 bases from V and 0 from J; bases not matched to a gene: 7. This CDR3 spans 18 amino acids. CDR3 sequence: CASSPGLAGASSYNEQFF. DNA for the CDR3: TGTGCCAGCAGCCCCGGACTAGCGGGGGCCAGCTCCTACAATGAGCAGTTCTTC.

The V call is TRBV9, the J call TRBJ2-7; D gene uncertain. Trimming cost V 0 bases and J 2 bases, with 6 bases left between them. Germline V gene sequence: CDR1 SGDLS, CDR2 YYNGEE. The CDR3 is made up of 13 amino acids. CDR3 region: CASSVGQPYEQYF. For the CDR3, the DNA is TGTGCCAGCAGCGTAGGCCAACCCTACGAGCAGTACTTC.

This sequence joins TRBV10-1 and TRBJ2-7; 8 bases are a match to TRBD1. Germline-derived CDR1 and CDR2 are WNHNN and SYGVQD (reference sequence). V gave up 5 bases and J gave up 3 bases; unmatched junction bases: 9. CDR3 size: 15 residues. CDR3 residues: CASSPIPGQDYEQYF. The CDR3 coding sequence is TGCGCCAGCAGTCCCATTCCGGGACAGGACTACGAGCAGTACTTC.

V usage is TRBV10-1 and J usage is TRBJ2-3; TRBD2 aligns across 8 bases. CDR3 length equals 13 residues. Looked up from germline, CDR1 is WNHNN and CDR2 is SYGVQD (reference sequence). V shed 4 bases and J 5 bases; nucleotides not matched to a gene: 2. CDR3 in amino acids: CASSGLALDTQYF. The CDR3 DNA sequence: TGCGCCAGCAGTGGACTAGCGTTAGATACGCAGTATTTT.

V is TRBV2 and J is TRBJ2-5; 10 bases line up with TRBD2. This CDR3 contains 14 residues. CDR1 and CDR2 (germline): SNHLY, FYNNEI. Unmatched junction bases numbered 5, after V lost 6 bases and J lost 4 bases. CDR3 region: CASRLAGPRETQYF. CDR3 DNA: TGTGCCAGCAGACTAGCGGGGCCCAGAGAGACCCAGTACTTC.

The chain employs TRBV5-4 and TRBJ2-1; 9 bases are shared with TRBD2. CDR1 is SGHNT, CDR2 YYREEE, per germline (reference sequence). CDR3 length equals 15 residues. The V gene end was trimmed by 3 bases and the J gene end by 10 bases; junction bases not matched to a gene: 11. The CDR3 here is CASSSPSSGVPEQFF. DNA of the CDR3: TGTGCCAGCAGCTCCCCGTCTAGCGGGGTACCAGAGCAGTTCTTC.

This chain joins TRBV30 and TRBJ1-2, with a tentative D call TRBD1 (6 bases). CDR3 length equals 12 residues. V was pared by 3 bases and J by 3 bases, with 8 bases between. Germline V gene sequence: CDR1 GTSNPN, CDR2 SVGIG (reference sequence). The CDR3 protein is CAWSGQHYGYTF. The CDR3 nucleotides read TGTGCCTGGAGCGGACAGCACTATGGCTACACCTTC.

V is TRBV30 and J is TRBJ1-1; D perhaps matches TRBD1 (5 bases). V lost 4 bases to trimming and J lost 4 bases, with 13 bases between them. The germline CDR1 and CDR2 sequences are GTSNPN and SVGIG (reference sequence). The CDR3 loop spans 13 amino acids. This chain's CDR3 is CAWMRRGGTEAFF. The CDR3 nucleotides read TGTGCCTGGATGAGACGGGGCGGCACTGAAGCTTTCTTT.

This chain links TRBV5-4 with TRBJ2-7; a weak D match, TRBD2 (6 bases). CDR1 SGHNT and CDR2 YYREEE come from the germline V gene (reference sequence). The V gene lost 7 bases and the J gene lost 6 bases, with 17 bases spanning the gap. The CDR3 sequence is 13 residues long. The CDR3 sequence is CASWLGGSSEQYF. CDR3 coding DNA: TGTGCCAGCTGGCTGGGGGGTTCGAGCGAGCAGTACTTC.

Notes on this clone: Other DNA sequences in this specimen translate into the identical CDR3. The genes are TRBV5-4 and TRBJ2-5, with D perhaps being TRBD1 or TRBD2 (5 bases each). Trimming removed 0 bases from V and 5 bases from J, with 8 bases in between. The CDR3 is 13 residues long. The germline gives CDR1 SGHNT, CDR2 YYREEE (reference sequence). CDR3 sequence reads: CASSLGGSETQYF. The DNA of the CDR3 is TGTGCCAGCAGCTTGGGGGGGTCCGAGACCCAGTACTTC.

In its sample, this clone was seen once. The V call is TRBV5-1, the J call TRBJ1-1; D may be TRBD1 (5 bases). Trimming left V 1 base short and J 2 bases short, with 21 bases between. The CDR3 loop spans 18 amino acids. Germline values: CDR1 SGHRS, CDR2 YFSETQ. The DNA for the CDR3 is TGCGCCAGCAGCTTGTTTAGTCCTAGCGGGGGACTTAACACTGAAGCTTTCTTT. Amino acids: CASSLFSPSGGLNTEAFF.

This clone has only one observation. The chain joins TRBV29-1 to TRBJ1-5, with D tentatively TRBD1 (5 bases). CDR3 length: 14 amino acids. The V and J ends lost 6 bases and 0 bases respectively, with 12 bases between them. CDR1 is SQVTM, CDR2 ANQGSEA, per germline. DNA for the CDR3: TGCAGCGTCGGGGACGGTTTTAGCAATCAGCCCCAGCATTTT. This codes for CSVGDGFSNQPQHF.

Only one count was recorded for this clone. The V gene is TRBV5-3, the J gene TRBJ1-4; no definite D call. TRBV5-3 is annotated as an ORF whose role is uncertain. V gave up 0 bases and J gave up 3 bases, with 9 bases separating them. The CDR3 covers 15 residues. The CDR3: CARSLGGSANEKLFF. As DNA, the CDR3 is TGTGCCAGAAGCTTGGGAGGGTCGGCTAATGAAAAACTGTTTTTT.